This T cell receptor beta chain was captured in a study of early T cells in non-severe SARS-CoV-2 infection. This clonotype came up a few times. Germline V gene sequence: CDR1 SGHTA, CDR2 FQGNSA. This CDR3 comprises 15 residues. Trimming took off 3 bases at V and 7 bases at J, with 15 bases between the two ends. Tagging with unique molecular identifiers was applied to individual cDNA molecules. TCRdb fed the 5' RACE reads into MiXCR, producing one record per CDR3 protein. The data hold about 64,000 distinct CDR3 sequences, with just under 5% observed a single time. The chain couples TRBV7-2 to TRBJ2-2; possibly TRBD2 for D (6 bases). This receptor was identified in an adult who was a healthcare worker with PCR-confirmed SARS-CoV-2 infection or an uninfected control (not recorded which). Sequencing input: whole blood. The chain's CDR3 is CASSFTGGADGELFF. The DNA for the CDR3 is TGTGCCAGCAGCTTTACGGGCGGGGCGGACGGGGAGCTGTTTTTT.